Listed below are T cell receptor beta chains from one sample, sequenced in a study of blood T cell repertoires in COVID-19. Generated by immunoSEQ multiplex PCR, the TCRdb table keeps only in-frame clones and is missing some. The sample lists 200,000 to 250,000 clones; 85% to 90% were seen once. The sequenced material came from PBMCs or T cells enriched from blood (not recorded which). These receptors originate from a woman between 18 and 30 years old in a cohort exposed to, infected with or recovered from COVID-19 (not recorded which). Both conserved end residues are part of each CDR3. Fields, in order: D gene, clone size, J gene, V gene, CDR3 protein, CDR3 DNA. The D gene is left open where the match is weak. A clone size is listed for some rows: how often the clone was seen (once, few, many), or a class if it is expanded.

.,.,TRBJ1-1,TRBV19,CASTMGHPGTEAFF,TGTGCCAGTACCATGGGGCACCCTGGGACTGAAGCTTTCTTT
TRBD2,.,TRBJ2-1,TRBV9,CASSPRTSGRAYNEQFF,TGTGCCAGCAGCCCGCGGACTAGCGGGAGGGCCTACAATGAGCAGTTCTTC
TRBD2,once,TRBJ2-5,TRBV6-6,CARRRQVLRGGQWREPEETQYF,TGTGCCCGCAGACGACAGGTGCTCCGGGGGGGGCAGTGGCGGGAGCCCGAAGAGACCCAGTACTTC
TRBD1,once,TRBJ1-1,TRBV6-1,CASRESRGRKRTEAFF,TGTGCCAGCAGGGAAAGCAGGGGGCGTAAACGGACTGAAGCTTTCTTT
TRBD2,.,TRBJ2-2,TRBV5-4,CASSYSLAGAGELFF,TGTGCCAGCAGCTACTCTCTGGCGGGAGCCGGGGAGCTGTTTTTT
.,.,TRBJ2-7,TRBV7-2,CASSWGHSSSYEQYF,TGTGCCAGCAGCTGGGGACATTCTAGCTCCTACGAGCAGTACTTC
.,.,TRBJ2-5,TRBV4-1,CASSQSWGLETQYF,TGCGCCAGCAGCCAATCGTGGGGGCTGGAGACCCAGTACTTC
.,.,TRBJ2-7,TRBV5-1,CASSPQPTRDEQYF,TGCGCCAGCAGTCCTCAGCCGACTAGGGACGAGCAGTACTTC
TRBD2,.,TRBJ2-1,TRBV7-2,CASSSRTSGEQFF,TGTGCCAGCAGCTCCAGGACTAGCGGGGAGCAGTTCTTC
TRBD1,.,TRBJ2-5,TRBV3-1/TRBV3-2,CASSPGGPPEPGTQYF,TGTGCCAGCAGCCCAGGGGGACCCCCAGAGCCTGGGACCCAGTACTTC
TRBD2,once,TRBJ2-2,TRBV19,CASSPGLAGYSANTGELFF,TGTGCCAGTAGCCCCGGACTAGCGGGGTATTCCGCGAACACCGGGGAGCTGTTTTTT
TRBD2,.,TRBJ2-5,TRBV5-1,CASSSRTSGPQETQYF,TGCGCCAGCAGCTCCCGGACTAGCGGGCCCCAAGAGACCCAGTACTTC
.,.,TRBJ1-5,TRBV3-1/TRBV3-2,CASSQGSTLPGRSNQPQHF,TGTGCCAGCAGCCAGGGGTCGACCCTCCCGGGGAGGAGCAATCAGCCCCAGCATTTT
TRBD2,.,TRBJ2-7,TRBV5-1,CASRPTGLAGVYEQYF,TGCGCCAGCAGGCCTACGGGACTAGCGGGAGTTTACGAGCAGTACTTC
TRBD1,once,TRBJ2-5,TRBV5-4,CASSLAGGETQYF,TGTGCCAGCAGCTTGGCAGGGGGCGAGACCCAGTACTTC
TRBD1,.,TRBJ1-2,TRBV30,CAWSFTGGSYGYTF,TGTGCCTGGAGTTTCACAGGGGGATCCTATGGCTACACCTTC
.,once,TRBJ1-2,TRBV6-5,CASSSLGLGGYTF,TGTGCCAGCAGTAGTCTAGGACTTGGGGGCTACACCTTC
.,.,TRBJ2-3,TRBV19,CASSILDSAQESTQYF,TGTGCCAGTAGTATACTCGACAGCGCCCAGGAGTCTACGCAGTATTTT
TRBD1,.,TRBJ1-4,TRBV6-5,CASTRQGGEKLFF,TGTGCCAGCACCCGACAGGGAGGAGAAAAACTGTTTTTT
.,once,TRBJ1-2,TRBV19,CASRREGFYGYTF,TGTGCCAGTAGGCGGGAGGGGTTCTATGGCTACACCTTC
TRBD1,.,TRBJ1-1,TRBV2,CASSGRTGATEAFF,TGTGCCAGCAGCGGGAGAACAGGGGCCACTGAAGCTTTCTTT
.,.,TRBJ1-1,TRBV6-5,CASSYSGTLTEAFF,TGTGCCAGCAGTTACTCGGGGACATTGACTGAAGCTTTCTTT
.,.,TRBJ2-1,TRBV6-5,CASSPRTDYNEQFF,TGTGCCAGCAGTCCCCGGACAGATTACAATGAGCAGTTCTTC
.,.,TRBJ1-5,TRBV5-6,CASSSRGLPGQPQHF,TGTGCCAGCAGCTCGCGGGGACTTCCGGGCCAGCCCCAGCATTTT
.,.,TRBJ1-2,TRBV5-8,CASRYRGSFESGYTF,TGTGCCAGCCGTTATCGTGGGAGTTTCGAATCCGGCTACACCTTC
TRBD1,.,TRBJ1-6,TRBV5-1,CASSAGTGGNSPLHF,TGCGCCAGCAGCGCGGGGACAGGAGGCAATTCACCCCTCCACTTT
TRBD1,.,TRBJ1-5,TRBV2,CASSETGVSNQPQHF,TGTGCCAGCAGTGAGACAGGGGTCAGCAATCAGCCCCAGCATTTT
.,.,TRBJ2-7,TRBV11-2,CASSLRSGSYEQYF,TGTGCCAGCAGCTTAAGGTCGGGCTCCTACGAGCAGTACTTC
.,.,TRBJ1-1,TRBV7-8,CASSSLANTEAFF,TGTGCCAGCAGCTCCTTAGCGAACACTGAAGCTTTCTTT
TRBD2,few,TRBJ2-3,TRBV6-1,CASSENGGEADTQYF,TGTGCCAGCAGTGAAAACGGGGGGGAGGCAGATACGCAGTATTTT
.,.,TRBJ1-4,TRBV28,CASSLLGLRHEKLFF,TGTGCCAGCAGTTTATTGGGACTGCGGCATGAAAAACTGTTTTTT
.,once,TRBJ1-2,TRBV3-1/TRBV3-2,CASSQDPGYYGYTF,TGTGCCAGCAGCCAAGATCCAGGGTACTATGGCTACACCTTC
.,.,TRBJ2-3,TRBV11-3,CASSLGFSSTDTQYF,TGTGCCAGCAGCTTAGGTTTCTCCAGCACAGATACGCAGTATTTT